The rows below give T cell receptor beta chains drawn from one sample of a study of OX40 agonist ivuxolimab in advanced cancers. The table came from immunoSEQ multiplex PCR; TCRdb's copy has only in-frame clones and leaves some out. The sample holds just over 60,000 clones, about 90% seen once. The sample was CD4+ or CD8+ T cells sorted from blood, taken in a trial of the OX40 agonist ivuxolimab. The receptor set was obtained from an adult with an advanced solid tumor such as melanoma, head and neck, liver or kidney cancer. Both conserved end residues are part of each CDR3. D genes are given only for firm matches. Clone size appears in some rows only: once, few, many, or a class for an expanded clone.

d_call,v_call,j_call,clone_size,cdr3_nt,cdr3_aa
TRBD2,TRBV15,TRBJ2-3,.,TGTGCCACCAGCAGAGATCGGGCGGGGGGACACACAGATACGCAGTATTTT,CATSRDRAGGHTDTQYF
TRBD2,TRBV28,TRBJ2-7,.,TGTGCCAGCAATTTGGCAGCGGGAGGAACCTACGAGCAGTACTTC,CASNLAAGGTYEQYF
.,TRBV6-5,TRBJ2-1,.,TGTGCCAGCAGAGCAATTTTGGCCCAAAATAGTGAGCAGTTCTTC,CASRAILAQNSEQFF
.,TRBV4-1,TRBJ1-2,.,TGCGCCAGCAGCCAACCAGACGGTTATGGCTACACCTTC,CASSQPDGYGYTF
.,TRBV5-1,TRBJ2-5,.,TGCGCCAGCAGCTTGGTGGGCGGGAAAGAGACCCAGTACTTC,CASSLVGGKETQYF
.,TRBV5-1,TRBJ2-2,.,TGCGCCAGCAGCTTGGCTAGCGCCAACACCGGGGAGCTGTTTTTT,CASSLASANTGELFF
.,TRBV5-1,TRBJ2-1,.,TGCGCCAGCAGCTTGGTTGGTGTGGGCGGGAACGATGAGCAGTTCTTC,CASSLVGVGGNDEQFF
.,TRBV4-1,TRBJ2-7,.,TGCGCCAGCAGCCCATTGGACTACACCTACGAGCAGTACTTC,CASSPLDYTYEQYF
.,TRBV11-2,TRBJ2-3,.,TGTGCCAGCAGCTTTTTCCCCCGCGGGGACACAGATACGCAGTATTTT,CASSFFPRGDTDTQYF
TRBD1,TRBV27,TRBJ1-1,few,TGTGCCAGCAGTCTCCAACAGGGGAATTTTCGGTTGGCTTTCTTT,CASSLQQGNFRLAFF
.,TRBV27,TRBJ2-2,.,TGTGCCAGCCACGTGGCAGGGAACACCGGGGAGCTGTTTTTT,CASHVAGNTGELFF